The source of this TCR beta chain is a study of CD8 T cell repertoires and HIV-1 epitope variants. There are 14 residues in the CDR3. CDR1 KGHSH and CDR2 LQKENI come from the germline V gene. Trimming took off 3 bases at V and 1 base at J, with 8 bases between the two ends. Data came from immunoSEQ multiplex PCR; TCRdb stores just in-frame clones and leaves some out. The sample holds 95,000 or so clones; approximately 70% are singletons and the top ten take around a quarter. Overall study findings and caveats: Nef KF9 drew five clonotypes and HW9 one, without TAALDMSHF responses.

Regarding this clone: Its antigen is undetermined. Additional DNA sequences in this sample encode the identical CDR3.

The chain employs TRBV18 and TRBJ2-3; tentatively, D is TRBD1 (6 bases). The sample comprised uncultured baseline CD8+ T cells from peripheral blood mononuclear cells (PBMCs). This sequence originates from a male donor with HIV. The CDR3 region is CASSPSGGTDTQYF. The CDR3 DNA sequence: TGTGCCAGCTCACCTTCAGGGGGCACAGATACGCAGTATTTT.